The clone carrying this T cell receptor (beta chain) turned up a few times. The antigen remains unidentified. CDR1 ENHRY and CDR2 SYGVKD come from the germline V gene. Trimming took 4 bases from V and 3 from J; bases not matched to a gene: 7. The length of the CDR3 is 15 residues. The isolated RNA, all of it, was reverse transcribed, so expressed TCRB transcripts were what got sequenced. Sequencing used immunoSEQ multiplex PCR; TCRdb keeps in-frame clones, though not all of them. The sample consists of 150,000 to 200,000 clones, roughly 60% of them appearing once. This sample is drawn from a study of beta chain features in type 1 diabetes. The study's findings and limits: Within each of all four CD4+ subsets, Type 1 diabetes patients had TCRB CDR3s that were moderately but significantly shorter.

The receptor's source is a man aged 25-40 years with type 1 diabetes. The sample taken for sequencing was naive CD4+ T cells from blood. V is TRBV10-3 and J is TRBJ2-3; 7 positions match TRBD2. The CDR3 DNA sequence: TGTGCCATCAGTGGACAGTCGGGGGGAACAGATACGCAGTATTTT. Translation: CAISGQSGGTDTQYF.